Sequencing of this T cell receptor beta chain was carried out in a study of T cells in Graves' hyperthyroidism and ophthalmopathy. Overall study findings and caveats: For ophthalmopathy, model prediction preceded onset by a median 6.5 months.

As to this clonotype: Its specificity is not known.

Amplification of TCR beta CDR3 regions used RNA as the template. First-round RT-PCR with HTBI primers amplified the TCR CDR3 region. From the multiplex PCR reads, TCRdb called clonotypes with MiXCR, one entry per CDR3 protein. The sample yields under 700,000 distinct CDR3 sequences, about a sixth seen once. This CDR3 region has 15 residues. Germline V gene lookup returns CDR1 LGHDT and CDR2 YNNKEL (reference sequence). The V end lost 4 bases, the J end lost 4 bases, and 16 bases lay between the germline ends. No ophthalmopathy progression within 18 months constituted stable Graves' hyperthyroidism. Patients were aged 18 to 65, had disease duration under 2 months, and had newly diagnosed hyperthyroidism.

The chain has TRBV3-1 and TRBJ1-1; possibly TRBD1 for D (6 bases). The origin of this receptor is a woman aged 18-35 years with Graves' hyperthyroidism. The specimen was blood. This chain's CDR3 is CASSPSHRDSTEAFF. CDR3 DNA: TGTGCCAGCAGCCCCTCGCACAGGGATTCCACTGAAGCTTTCTTT.